The sequence of this T cell receptor (beta chain) was determined in a study of beta chain features in type 1 diabetes. Study-wide background: Summed over all samples, the examined sorted cells came to 107,917,701.

Broader study findings: Among patients with Type 1 diabetes, TCRB CDR3s were moderately but significantly shorter in every one of the four CD4+ subsets. Amplification by PCR could prefer shorter templates, with the same effect in patients and controls.

Concerning this clone: Its antigen is unknown.

Isolated RNA was reverse transcribed in full, so expressed TCRB transcripts were sequenced. Naive, central memory and regulatory T cell samples averaged around 3.5 million immunoSEQ reads each. This table comes from immunoSEQ multiplex PCR, and its TCRdb copy is limited to in-frame clones, with some not included. This sample has 550,000 to 850,000 clones, with about an eighth found just once. Material for sequencing was naive CD4+ T cells from blood. This TCR was recovered from a man aged 18 to 30 with type 1 diabetes.

CDR3 amino acids: CASSYSRRGVQETQYF. The CDR3 DNA sequence: TGTGCCAGCAGTTACTCGAGGCGGGGGGTCCAGGAGACCCAGTACTTC. The chain is built from TRBV6-5 and TRBJ2-5; 8 bases match TRBD2. The CDR3 has 16 residues. Germline trimming cut 0 bases from V and 5 bases from J; bases unmatched to any gene: 8. From germline, CDR1 is MNHEY and CDR2 SVGAGI.